The 6 T cell receptor beta chains below come from one sample, sequenced in a study of blood T cells in healthy people across ages. For the second PCR, which ran for roughly 6 to 11 cycles, a sample-barcoded 5' primer and a J-beta primer mix were used. TCRdb ran MiXCR on the 5' RACE reads and lists one entry per CDR3 protein. The sample has about 930,000 distinct CDR3 sequences, about 27% seen once. These data also formed part of another study, on T cells of mothers and their children.

The sample consisted of blood. These receptors all come from a woman in her 40s in good health.

This CDR3 is CASSFIVGTEAFF. CDR3 sequence (DNA): TGTGCCAGCAGTTTCATCGTGGGCACTGAAGCTTTCTTT. V gene TRBV28 combines with J gene TRBJ1-1; D remains ambiguous. Germline V CDR1 and CDR2: MDHEN, SYDVKM. Trimming cost V 3 bases and J 4 bases, with 9 bases left between them. This CDR3 spans 13 amino acids.

This chain links TRBV7-3 with TRBJ2-5; D is perhaps TRBD2 (6 bases). The CDR3 sequence is 17 residues long. Looked up from germline, CDR1 is SGHTA and CDR2 is FQGTGA. Trimming shortened V by 5 bases and J by 5 bases, and 24 bases separated the two germline ends. The CDR3 protein is CASSPAIGGTRPETQYF. DNA of the CDR3: TGTGCCAGCAGCCCCGCGATTGGCGGGACCCGACCGGAGACCCAGTACTTC.

This clonotype appeared a few times. The chain joins TRBV28 to TRBJ1-5, with TRBD1 as a possible D gene (5 bases). V was cut by 5 bases and J by 2 bases, with 7 bases left in between. The CDR3 sequence is 13 residues long. Per germline, CDR1 MDHEN and CDR2 SYDVKM. CDR3 residues: CASSGGRNQPQHF. The CDR3 nucleotides are TGTGCCAGCAGTGGGGGACGCAATCAGCCCCAGCATTTT.

CDR3 residues: CASSSGLRYGYTF. As DNA, the CDR3 is TGTGCCAGCAGCTCCGGTTTACGCTATGGCTACACCTTC. The rearrangement links TRBV7-9 to TRBJ1-2; no clear D. Germline V gene sequence: CDR1 SEHNR, CDR2 FQNEAQ (reference sequence). Trimming shortened V by 4 bases and J by 4 bases, and 10 bases separated the two germline ends. The CDR3 runs to 13 residues.

At least ten counts were recorded for this clonotype. V gene TRBV20-1 combines with J gene TRBJ2-4; no clear D gene. V lost 0 bases to trimming and J lost 0 bases, with 12 bases between them. The CDR3 has 16 residues. The germline V gene encodes CDR1 DFQATT and CDR2 SNEGSKA (reference sequence). In nucleotides, the CDR3 is TGCAGTGCTAGAGATCATTACGCCCTAGCCAAAAACATTCAGTACTTC. This gives the protein CSARDHYALAKNIQYF.

This chain joins TRBV3-1 and TRBJ1-1; D ambiguous. The germline V gene encodes CDR1 LGHDT and CDR2 YNNKEL (reference sequence). The CDR3 sequence is 14 residues long. The V gene lost 1 base and the J gene lost 4 bases, with 10 bases spanning the gap. The CDR3 DNA is TGTGCCAGCAGCCAAGTATTTGAGGGCACTGAAGCTTTCTTT. It specifies CASSQVFEGTEAFF.